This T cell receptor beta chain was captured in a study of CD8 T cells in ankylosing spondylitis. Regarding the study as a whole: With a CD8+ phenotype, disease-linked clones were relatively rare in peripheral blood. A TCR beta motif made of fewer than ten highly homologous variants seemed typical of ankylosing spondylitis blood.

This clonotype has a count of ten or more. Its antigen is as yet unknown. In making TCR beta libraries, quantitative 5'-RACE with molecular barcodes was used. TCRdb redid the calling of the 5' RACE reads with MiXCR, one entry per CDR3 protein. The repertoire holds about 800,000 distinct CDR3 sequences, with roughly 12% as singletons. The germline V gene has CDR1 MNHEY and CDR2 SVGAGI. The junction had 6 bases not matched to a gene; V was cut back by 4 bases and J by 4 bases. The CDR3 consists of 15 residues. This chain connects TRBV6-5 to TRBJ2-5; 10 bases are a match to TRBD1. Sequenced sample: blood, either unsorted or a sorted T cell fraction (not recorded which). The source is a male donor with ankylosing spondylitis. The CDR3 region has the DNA TGTGCCAGCAGTTTCGACAGGGGGCGTGCAGAGACCCAGTACTTC. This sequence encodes CASSFDRGRAETQYF.